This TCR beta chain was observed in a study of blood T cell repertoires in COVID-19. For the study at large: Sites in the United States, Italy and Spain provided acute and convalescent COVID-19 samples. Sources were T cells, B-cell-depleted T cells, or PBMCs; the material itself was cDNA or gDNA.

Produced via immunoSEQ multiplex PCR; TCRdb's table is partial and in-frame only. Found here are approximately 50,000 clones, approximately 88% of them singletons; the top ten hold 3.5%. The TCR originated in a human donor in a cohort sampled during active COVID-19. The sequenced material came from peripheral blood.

CDR3: CASSAGRLAGWSVSETQYF. In nucleotides, the CDR3 is TGTGCCAGCAGCGCAGGAAGACTAGCGGGATGGTCGGTCTCAGAGACCCAGTACTTC. The chain links TRBV5-4 to TRBJ2-5; 11 bases are shared with TRBD2. With 4 bases clipped from V and 4 bases from J, the junction kept 18 bases outside the gene matches. Looked up from germline, CDR1 is SGHNT and CDR2 is YYREEE (reference sequence). The CDR3 runs 19 residues.